The 21 T cell receptor beta chains below were found in one sample sequenced in a study of CD8 T cells in Susac syndrome. RNA, at about 0.45 to 1 ug, was reverse transcribed with random hexamers. TCRdb processed the immunoSEQ multiplex PCR reads anew with MiXCR; each CDR3 protein has one entry. The sample contains some 260,000 distinct CDR3 sequences, around 83% of which appear only once. Sequencing was carried out using CD8+ T cells from PBMCs. The receptors shown here come from a human donor with multiple sclerosis.

The chain carries TRBV9 and TRBJ1-5, with D tentatively TRBD1 (5 bases). CDR3 length: 14 amino acids. Germline-derived CDR1 and CDR2 are SGDLS and YYNGEE. Trimming left V 4 bases short and J 4 bases short, with 12 bases between. CDR3: CASSPLAGNQPQHF. For the CDR3, the DNA is TGTGCCAGCAGCCCATTAGCAGGGAATCAGCCCCAGCATTTT.

The rearrangement joins TRBV4-1 to TRBJ1-1; TRBD1 is a possible D gene (5 bases). The germline V gene encodes CDR1 MGHRA and CDR2 YSYEKL. Trimming took 4 bases from V and 3 from J, leaving 12 bases between them. The CDR3 loop spans 14 amino acids. The CDR3 DNA is TGCGCCAGCAGCCGAATCAGGGATCACACTGAAGCTTTCTTT. Encoded protein: CASSRIRDHTEAFF.

In its sample, this clonotype was seen once. This chain links TRBV7-3 with TRBJ2-1; 7 nucleotides line up with TRBD2. With V trimmed by 4 bases and J by 4 bases, 10 bases remained unmatched. CDR1 and CDR2 (germline): SGHTA, FQGTGA. This CDR3 spans 16 amino acids. This CDR3 is CASSSRAGVSYNEQFF. CDR3 nucleotides: TGTGCCAGCAGCTCCCGGGCGGGGGTCTCTTACAATGAGCAGTTCTTC.

This rearrangement joins TRBV11-2 to TRBJ1-2, with 9 bases identical to TRBD1. The trim removed 1 base at V and 13 bases at J, leaving 4 bases unmatched. The CDR3 sequence is 12 residues long. The germline gives CDR1 SGHAT, CDR2 FQNNGV. The CDR3 here is CASSLGDREVTF. CDR3 nucleotides: TGTGCCAGCAGCTTAGGGGACAGGGAAGTCACCTTC.

V usage is TRBV30 and J usage is TRBJ2-7; the D gene is possibly TRBD2 (5 bases). V lost 1 base and J 3 bases, leaving 13 bases between the germline ends. CDR3 length: 14 residues. The V gene's germline CDR1 is GTSNPN and CDR2 SVGIG (reference sequence). CDR3: CAWSGGGLGYEQYF. CDR3 coding DNA: TGTGCCTGGAGTGGAGGAGGCCTCGGCTACGAGCAGTACTTC.

The rearrangement links TRBV7-2 to TRBJ1-5; a weak D match, TRBD1 (5 bases). The length of the CDR3 is 18 residues. Germline CDR1 SGHTA, CDR2 FQGNSA. V was pared by 1 base and J by 1 base, with 17 bases between. CDR3 sequence (DNA): TGTGCCAGCAGCTTAGTGGTCTCGGCAGGGCGAAGCAATCAGCCCCAGCATTTT. Residues: CASSLVVSAGRSNQPQHF.

Written as DNA, the CDR3 is TGTGCCAGCAGCCAGGGGGCTGGGGCCAACGTCCTGACTTTC. Translated: CASSQGAGANVLTF. The chain carries TRBV5-6 and TRBJ2-6; TRBD1 matches 7 bases. Germline CDR1 and CDR2: SGHDT and YYEEEE. Trimming removed 4 bases from V and 2 bases from J; junction bases left unmatched: 0. CDR3 size: 14 residues.

This chain joins TRBV29-1 and TRBJ1-2; D is perhaps TRBD1 (5 bases). Germline values: CDR1 SQVTM, CDR2 ANQGSEA. V lost 4 bases, J lost 9 bases, and 15 bases lay in between. The CDR3 runs to 12 residues. The CDR3: CSVGGVQESYTF. In DNA form, the CDR3 reads TGCAGCGTTGGAGGTGTACAGGAGAGCTACACCTTC.

V gene TRBV5-1 combines with J gene TRBJ1-4, with D unclear. The length of the CDR3 is 15 residues. V was clipped by 0 bases and J by 0 bases, with 6 bases between them. The germline CDR1 and CDR2 sequences are SGHRS and YFSETQ. The CDR3 bases are TGCGCCAGCAGCTTGGAGGGATCAACTAATGAAAAACTGTTTTTT. Translating it yields CASSLEGSTNEKLFF.

This clonotype was found once. The chain employs TRBV24-1 and TRBJ2-2, with D perhaps matching TRBD1 (5 bases). Trimming pared 2 bases from V and 6 bases from J, leaving 9 bases between. This CDR3 region has 14 residues. The germline V gene has CDR1 KGHDR and CDR2 SFDVKD. The CDR3 sequence is CATSDYETAGELFF. The CDR3 nucleotides read TGTGCCACCAGTGATTACGAGACAGCCGGGGAGCTGTTTTTT.

The CDR3 bases are TGTGCCAGCAGTACCTGGACAGGGTGGGGGGAGACCCAGTACTTC. It codes for CASSTWTGWGETQYF. The chain carries TRBV27 and TRBJ2-5; 8 bases are a match to TRBD1. With V trimmed by 5 bases and J by 5 bases, 10 bases remained unmatched. CDR3 length: 15 amino acids. Germline-derived CDR1 and CDR2 are MNHEY and SMNVEV (reference sequence).

This chain links TRBV20-1 with TRBJ2-7; D is undetermined. The germline V gene has CDR1 DFQATT and CDR2 SNEGSKA (reference sequence). The CDR3 consists of 13 residues. The ends were cut back, 6 bases at V and 0 bases at J, with 12 bases in the middle. The CDR3 loop is CSAADRRSYEQYF. DNA for the CDR3: TGCAGTGCCGCTGACCGACGCTCCTACGAGCAGTACTTC.

This clonotype showed up just once. This chain connects TRBV10-3 to TRBJ2-1; the D gene could be TRBD1 or TRBD2 (5 bases each). Germline lookup yields CDR1 ENHRY and CDR2 SYGVKD. The CDR3 is made up of 14 amino acids. V lost 7 bases and J lost 6, with 16 bases in between. CDR3 DNA: TGTGCCATCACCGAGGGGAGCGCGGGCAATGAGCAGTTCTTC. Its translation is CAITEGSAGNEQFF.

V usage is TRBV9 and J usage is TRBJ2-3; 7 nucleotides line up with TRBD1. Per germline, CDR1 SGDLS and CDR2 YYNGEE. This CDR3 has 15 residues. Trimming cost V 2 bases and J 5 bases; bases outside gene matches: 8. The CDR3 loop reads CASSVEGARGDTQYF. CDR3 nucleotide sequence: TGTGCCAGCAGCGTCGAGGGGGCGCGAGGAGATACGCAGTATTTT. The full variable domain, in which reference TRBV9 and TRBJ2-3 provide the parts outside the CDR3, is DSGVTQTPKHLITATGQRVTLRCSPRSGDLSVYWYQQSLDQGLQFLIQYYNGEERAKGNILERFSAQQFPDLHSELNLSSLELGDSALYFCASSVEGARGDTQYFGPGTRLTVL.

J is TRBJ2-3 and V is TRBV7-6; 11 positions match TRBD2. The CDR3 length is 19 residues. V trimming: 5 bases; J trimming: 1 base; junction bases outside the gene matches: 14. Germline V gene lookup returns CDR1 SGHVS and CDR2 FNYEAQ. In DNA form, the CDR3 reads TGTGCCAGCAGCCTGATACTAGCGGGAGAATTTGATGGCACAGATACGCAGTATTTT. Translation gives CASSLILAGEFDGTDTQYF.

The table lists this clonotype with a few counts. The chain has TRBV27 and TRBJ2-1; the match to TRBD2 covers 7 bases. The CDR3 length is 15 residues. CDR1 and CDR2 from the germline V gene are MNHEY and SMNVEV (reference sequence). Trimming cost V 5 bases and J 1 base; bases outside gene matches: 5. This CDR3 reads CASSPGAGSYNEQFF. CDR3 DNA: TGTGCCAGCAGTCCCGGAGCGGGATCCTACAATGAGCAGTTCTTC.

The genes are TRBV7-9 and TRBJ2-6; weak D call: TRBD1 (7 bases). From germline, CDR1 is SEHNR and CDR2 FQNEAQ (reference sequence). V was clipped by 7 bases and J by 0 bases, with 16 bases between them. The CDR3 sequence is 17 residues long. CDR3 DNA: TGTGCCAGCACCGGCGGGACAGAAAGCTCTGGGGCCAACGTCCTGACTTTC. This gives the protein CASTGGTESSGANVLTF.

V is TRBV29-1 and J is TRBJ1-1; 7 nucleotides match TRBD1. V dropped 7 bases and J dropped 10; count of bases not matched to a gene: 9. The CDR3 consists of 11 residues. Germline V gene sequence: CDR1 SQVTM, CDR2 ANQGSEA. Here the CDR3 reads CSAHDRVGAFF. The CDR3 DNA reads as TGCAGCGCTCATGACAGGGTCGGAGCTTTCTTT.

J is TRBJ2-1 and V is TRBV29-1; D is ambiguous. V shed 5 bases and J shed 0 bases, with 8 bases lying between them. This CDR3 comprises 13 residues. Germline assignment: CDR1 SQVTM and CDR2 ANQGSEA. The CDR3 protein is CSVPGSSYNEQFF. As DNA, the CDR3 is TGCAGCGTTCCCGGCAGCTCCTACAATGAGCAGTTCTTC.

The rearrangement joins TRBV9 to TRBJ1-2, with D perhaps TRBD1 (5 bases). CDR1 and CDR2 from the germline V gene are SGDLS and YYNGEE. The CDR3 totals 12 residues. Trimming pared 10 bases from V and 5 bases from J, leaving 15 bases between. The CDR3 DNA reads as TGTGCCGGGGCTCGTCCCCCATATGGCTACACCTTC. This encodes CAGARPPYGYTF. Based on the CDR3 plus reference TRBV9 and TRBJ1-2, the full variable domain is DSGVTQTPKHLITATGQRVTLRCSPRSGDLSVYWYQQSLDQGLQFLIQYYNGEERAKGNILERFSAQQFPDLHSELNLSSLELGDSALYFCAGARPPYGYTFGSGTRLTVV.

This chain uses TRBV2 with TRBJ2-3; unclear D gene. The CDR3 contains 13 residues. Trimming took off 7 bases at V and 0 bases at J, with 8 bases between the two ends. CDR1 and CDR2 from the germline V gene are SNHLY and FYNNEI. The CDR3 reads CASTASSTDTQYF. In nucleotides, the CDR3 is TGTGCCAGCACTGCAAGTAGCACAGATACGCAGTATTTT.